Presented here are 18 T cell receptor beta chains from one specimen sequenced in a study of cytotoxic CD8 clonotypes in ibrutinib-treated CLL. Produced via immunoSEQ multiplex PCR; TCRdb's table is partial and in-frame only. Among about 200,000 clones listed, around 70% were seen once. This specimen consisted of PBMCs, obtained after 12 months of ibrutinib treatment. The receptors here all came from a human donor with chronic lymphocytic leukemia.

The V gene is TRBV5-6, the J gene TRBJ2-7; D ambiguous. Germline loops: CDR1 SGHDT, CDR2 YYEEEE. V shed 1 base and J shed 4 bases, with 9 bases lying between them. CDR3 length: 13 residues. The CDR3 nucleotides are TGTGCCAGCAGCTTGAGTCGTAGGTACGAGCAGTACTTC. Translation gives CASSLSRRYEQYF.

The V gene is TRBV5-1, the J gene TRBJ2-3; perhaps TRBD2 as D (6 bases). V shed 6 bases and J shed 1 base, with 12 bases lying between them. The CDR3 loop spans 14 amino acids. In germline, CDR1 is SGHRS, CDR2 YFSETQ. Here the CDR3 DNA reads TGCGCCAGCAATTTGGAGGGAGGCACAGATACGCAGTATTTT. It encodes CASNLEGGTDTQYF.

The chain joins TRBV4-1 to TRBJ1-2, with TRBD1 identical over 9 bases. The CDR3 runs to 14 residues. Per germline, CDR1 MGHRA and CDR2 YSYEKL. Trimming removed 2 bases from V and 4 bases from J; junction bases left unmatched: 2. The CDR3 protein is CASSQPGQGYGYTF. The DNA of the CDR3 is TGCGCCAGCAGCCAACCGGGACAGGGCTATGGCTACACCTTC.

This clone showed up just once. The CDR3: CASSRAHRATNEKLFF. DNA for the CDR3: TGTGCCAGCAGCCGAGCCCACAGGGCCACTAATGAAAAACTGTTTTTT. V usage is TRBV27 and J usage is TRBJ1-4; tentative D call: TRBD1 (6 bases). Germline V CDR1 and CDR2: MNHEY, SMNVEV (reference sequence). The CDR3 loop spans 16 amino acids. Trimming took off 6 bases at V and 2 bases at J, with 16 bases between the two ends.

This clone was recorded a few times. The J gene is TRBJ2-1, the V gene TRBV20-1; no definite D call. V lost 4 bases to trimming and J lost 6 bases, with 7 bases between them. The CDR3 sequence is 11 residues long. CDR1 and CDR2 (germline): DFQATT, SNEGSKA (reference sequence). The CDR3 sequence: CSANTANEQFF. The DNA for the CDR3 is TGCAGTGCTAATACTGCCAATGAGCAGTTCTTC.

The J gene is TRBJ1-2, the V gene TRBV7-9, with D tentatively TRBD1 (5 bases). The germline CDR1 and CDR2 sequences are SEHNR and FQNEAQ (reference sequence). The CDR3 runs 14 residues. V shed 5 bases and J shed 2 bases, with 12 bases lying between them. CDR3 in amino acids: CASSAAGTNYGYTF. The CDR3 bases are TGTGCCAGCAGCGCCGCCGGGACGAACTATGGCTACACCTTC. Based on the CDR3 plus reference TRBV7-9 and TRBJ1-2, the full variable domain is DTGVSQNPRHKITKRGQNVTFRCDPISEHNRLYWYRQTLGQGPEFLTYFQNEAQLEKSRLLSDRFSAERPKGSFSTLEIQRTEQGDSAMYLCASSAAGTNYGYTFGSGTRLTVV.

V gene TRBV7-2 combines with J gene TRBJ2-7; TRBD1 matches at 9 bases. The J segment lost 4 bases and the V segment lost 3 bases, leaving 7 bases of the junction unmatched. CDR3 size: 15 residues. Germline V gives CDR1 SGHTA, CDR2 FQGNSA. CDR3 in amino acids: CASSFGGTGRYEQYF. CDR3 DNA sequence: TGTGCCAGCAGCTTTGGCGGGACAGGGCGTTACGAGCAGTACTTC.

CDR3 DNA: TGTGCCAGCTCCCCAGTGCAAACGAACACCGGGGAGCTGTTTTTT. Its protein product is CASSPVQTNTGELFF. The gene calls are TRBV18 and TRBJ2-2; D gene ambiguous. Trimming cost V 6 bases and J 0 bases, with 11 bases left between them. This CDR3 has 15 residues. Germline loops: CDR1 KGHSH, CDR2 LQKENI.

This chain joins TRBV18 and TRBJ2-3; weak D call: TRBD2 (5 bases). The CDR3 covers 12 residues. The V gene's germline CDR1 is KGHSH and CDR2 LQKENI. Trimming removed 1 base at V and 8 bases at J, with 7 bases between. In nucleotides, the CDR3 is TGTGCCAGCTCACCACTTGAGGGTACGCAGTATTTT. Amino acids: CASSPLEGTQYF. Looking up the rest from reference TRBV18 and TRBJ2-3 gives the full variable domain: NAGVMQNPRHLVRRRGQEARLRCSPMKGHSHVYWYRQLPEEGLKFMVYLQKENIIDESGMPKERFSAEFPKEGPSILRIQQVVRGDSAAYFCASSPLEGTQYFGPGTRLTVL.

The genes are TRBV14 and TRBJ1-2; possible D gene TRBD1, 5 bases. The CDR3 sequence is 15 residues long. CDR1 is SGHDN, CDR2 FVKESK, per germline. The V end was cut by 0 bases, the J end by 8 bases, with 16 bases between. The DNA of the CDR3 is TGTGCCAGCAGCCAAGATCTCGGGGGGACTCGAGGCTACACCTTC. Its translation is CASSQDLGGTRGYTF.

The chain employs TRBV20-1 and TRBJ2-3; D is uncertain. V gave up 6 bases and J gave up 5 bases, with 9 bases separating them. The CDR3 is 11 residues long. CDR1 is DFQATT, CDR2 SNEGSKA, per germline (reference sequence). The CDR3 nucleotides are TGCAGTGCCGCGGCGAAAGATACGCAGTATTTT. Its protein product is CSAAAKDTQYF.

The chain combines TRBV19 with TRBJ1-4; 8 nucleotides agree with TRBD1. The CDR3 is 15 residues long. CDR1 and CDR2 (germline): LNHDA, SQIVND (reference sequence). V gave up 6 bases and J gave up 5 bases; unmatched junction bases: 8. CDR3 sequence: CASSIRQGRNEKLFF. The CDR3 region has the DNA TGTGCCAGTAGCATCCGACAGGGGAGGAATGAAAAACTGTTTTTT.

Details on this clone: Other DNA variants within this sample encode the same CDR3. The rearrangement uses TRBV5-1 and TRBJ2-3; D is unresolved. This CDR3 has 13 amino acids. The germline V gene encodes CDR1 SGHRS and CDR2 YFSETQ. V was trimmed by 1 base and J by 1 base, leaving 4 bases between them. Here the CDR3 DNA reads TGCGCCAGCAGCTTGTCGGGCACAGATACGCAGTATTTT. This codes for CASSLSGTDTQYF. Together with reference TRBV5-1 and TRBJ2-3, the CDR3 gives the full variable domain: KAGVTQTPRYLIKTRGQQVTLSCSPISGHRSVSWYQQTPGQGLQFLFEYFSETQRNKGNFPGRFSGRQFSNSRSEMNVSTLELGDSALYLCASSLSGTDTQYFGPGTRLTVL.

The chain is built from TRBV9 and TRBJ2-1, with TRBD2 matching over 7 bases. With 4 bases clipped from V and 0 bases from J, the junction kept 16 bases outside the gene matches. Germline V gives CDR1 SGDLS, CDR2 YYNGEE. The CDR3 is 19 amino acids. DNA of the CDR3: TGTGCCAGCAGCCGCGCCGGGACTACAGCTCAGAGCTCCTACAATGAGCAGTTCTTC. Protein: CASSRAGTTAQSSYNEQFF.

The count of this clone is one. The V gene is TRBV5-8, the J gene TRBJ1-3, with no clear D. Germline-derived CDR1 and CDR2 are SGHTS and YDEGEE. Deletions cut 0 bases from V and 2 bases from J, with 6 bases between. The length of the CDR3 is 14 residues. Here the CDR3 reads CASSLELTGNTIYF. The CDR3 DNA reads TGTGCCAGCAGCTTGGAGCTAACTGGAAACACCATATATTTT.

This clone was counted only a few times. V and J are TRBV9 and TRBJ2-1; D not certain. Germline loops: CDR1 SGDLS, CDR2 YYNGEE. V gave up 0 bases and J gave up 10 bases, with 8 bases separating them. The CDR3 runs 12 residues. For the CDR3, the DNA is TGTGCCAGCAGCGTAGTCCTACGGGAGCAGTTCTTC. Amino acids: CASSVVLREQFF.

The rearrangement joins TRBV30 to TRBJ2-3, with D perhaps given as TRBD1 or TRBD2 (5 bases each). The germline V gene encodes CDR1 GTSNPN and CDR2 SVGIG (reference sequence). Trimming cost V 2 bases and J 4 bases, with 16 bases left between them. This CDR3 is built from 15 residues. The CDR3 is CAWSLPGGRADTQYF. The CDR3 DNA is TGTGCCTGGAGTCTCCCTGGGGGAAGGGCAGATACGCAGTATTTT.

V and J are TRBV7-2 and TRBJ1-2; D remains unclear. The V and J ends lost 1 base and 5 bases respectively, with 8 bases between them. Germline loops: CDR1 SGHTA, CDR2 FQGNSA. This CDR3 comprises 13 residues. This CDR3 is CASSLDMGYGYTF. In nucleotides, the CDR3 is TGTGCCAGCAGCTTAGATATGGGGTATGGCTACACCTTC.